The 27 T cell receptor beta chains below were found in one sample sequenced in a study of beta chain features in type 1 diabetes. The whole isolated RNA underwent reverse transcription, so sequencing captured expressed TCRB transcripts. Only in-frame clones appear in the TCRdb table, and some are missing; sequencing was by immunoSEQ multiplex PCR. The sample consists of about 650,000 clones, 9.5% to 15% of them appearing once. Study-wide points: A moderate, significant TCRB CDR3 shortening appeared in type 1 diabetes across four CD4+ subsets.

Their recognized antigens are unknown. The sequenced sample was naive CD4+ T cells from blood. The receptor set was obtained from a man aged 25-45 years with type 1 diabetes.

The rearrangement uses TRBV5-1 and TRBJ1-2, with D perhaps matching TRBD1 (5 bases). V dropped 0 bases and J dropped 0 bases, with 9 bases sitting between them. This CDR3 region has 15 residues. Germline V gives CDR1 SGHRS, CDR2 YFSETQ. CDR3 in DNA: TGCGCCAGCAGCTTGGAAGGGGTACCTAACTATGGCTACACCTTC. Encoded protein: CASSLEGVPNYGYTF.

This chain's CDR3 is CASSQQRVDTEAFF. The CDR3 DNA sequence: TGCGCCAGCAGCCAACAAAGGGTTGACACTGAAGCTTTCTTT. The chain links TRBV5-1 to TRBJ1-1; D is unresolved. The CDR3 spans 14 residues. CDR1 is SGHRS and CDR2 is YFSETQ in the germline V gene. Trimming removed 4 bases from V and 3 bases from J, with 13 bases in between.

Only a few counts were recorded for this clone. The CDR3 nucleotides read TGCAGCGTTGAACCTCCCGTATCAGGGGAGACTAACTATGGCTACACCTTC. Protein sequence: CSVEPPVSGETNYGYTF. This chain joins TRBV29-1 and TRBJ1-2; a possible D gene is TRBD1 (6 bases). Germline values: CDR1 SQVTM, CDR2 ANQGSEA. V was clipped by 2 bases and J by 0 bases, with 19 bases between them. This CDR3 is built from 17 residues.

The chain combines TRBV27 with TRBJ2-4; D gene ambiguous. Per germline, CDR1 MNHEY and CDR2 SMNVEV (reference sequence). CDR3 length equals 13 residues. Trimming pared 6 bases from V and 0 bases from J, leaving 6 bases between. The DNA of the CDR3 is TGTGCCAGCAGGCCCTTAGCCAAAAACATTCAGTACTTC. Translating it yields CASRPLAKNIQYF.

The J gene is TRBJ2-3, the V gene TRBV7-3, with D possibly being TRBD1 or TRBD2 (5 bases each). CDR1 is SGHTA and CDR2 is FQGTGA in the germline V gene. V was trimmed by 5 bases and J by 5 bases, leaving 14 bases between them. The CDR3 is 14 residues long. CDR3 in amino acids: CASSPGRAGDTQYF. CDR3 in DNA: TGTGCCAGCAGCCCGGGACGGGCCGGAGATACGCAGTATTTT.

Comments on this clone: The same CDR3 can be traced to other DNA sequences in this sample. The chain recombines TRBV10-3 with TRBJ1-5, with TRBD1 matching over 9 bases. V shed 4 bases and J 2 bases; nucleotides not matched to a gene: 3. This CDR3 has 15 amino acids. The germline V gene has CDR1 ENHRY and CDR2 SYGVKD. CDR3 sequence reads: CAISAGQGGNQPQHF. CDR3 DNA: TGTGCCATCAGTGCGGGACAGGGAGGCAATCAGCCCCAGCATTTT.

The chain carries TRBV2 and TRBJ1-4; the D gene is possibly TRBD1 (5 bases). V lost 5 bases to trimming and J lost 3 bases, with 10 bases between them. CDR3 length: 14 residues. Germline V gene lookup returns CDR1 SNHLY and CDR2 FYNNEI. The CDR3 DNA reads TGTGCCAGCAGTCCCCAGGGTGCTAATGAAAAACTGTTTTTT. Its translation is CASSPQGANEKLFF.

There are a few counts of this clone. The chain uses TRBV7-9 and TRBJ1-2; 7 nucleotides agree with TRBD1. V lost 5 bases and J lost 8; bases outside the gene matches: 11. CDR1 SEHNR and CDR2 FQNEAQ come from the germline V gene (reference sequence). The CDR3 sequence is 14 residues long. CDR3 sequence (DNA): TGTGCCAGCAGCCCGCGGACAGGCCAGAGGGGCTACACCTTC. Its translation: CASSPRTGQRGYTF.

This clone was picked up a small number of times. The genes are TRBV6-5 and TRBJ1-2; 7 bases fit TRBD1. Germline V gene sequence: CDR1 MNHEY, CDR2 SVGAGI. Germline trimming cut 0 bases from V and 6 bases from J; bases unmatched to any gene: 4. This CDR3 has 14 residues. The CDR3 region has the DNA TGTGCCAGCAGTTACTCGATGAGGGGGCATGGCTACACCTTC. It codes for CASSYSMRGHGYTF.

This clone has more than one count but fewer than ten. The chain couples TRBV19 to TRBJ1-6, with 7 bases identical to TRBD1. CDR1 and CDR2 (germline): LNHDA, SQIVND (reference sequence). The CDR3 loop spans 16 amino acids. The V segment lost 10 bases and the J segment 0 bases; nucleotides outside the gene matches: 9. The CDR3, as DNA: TGTGCCACCTCGGGACAGACGAGCTCCTATAATTCACCCCTCCACTTT. Its protein product is CATSGQTSSYNSPLHF.

Notes on this clone: The sample holds other DNA sequences that translate to the same CDR3. The CDR3 here is CASSRDRGSYEQYF. CDR3 nucleotide sequence: TGCGCCAGCAGCCGGGACAGGGGCTCCTACGAGCAGTACTTC. The chain carries TRBV5-1 and TRBJ2-7, with 10 positions matching TRBD1. Germline CDR1 reads SGHRS; CDR2 reads YFSETQ. This CDR3 comprises 14 residues. V was pared by 4 bases and J by 0 bases, with 1 base of the junction left unmatched.

The rearrangement links TRBV7-2 to TRBJ2-7, with 7 positions matching TRBD1. J lost 6 bases, V lost 5 bases, and 7 bases had no gene match. The CDR3 covers 13 residues. Looked up from germline, CDR1 is SGHTA and CDR2 is FQGNSA. CDR3 protein: CASSLQGVGEQYF. DNA for the CDR3: TGTGCCAGCAGCCTTCAGGGGGTCGGCGAGCAGTACTTC.

In this sample, this clone turned up a few times. This sequence joins TRBV7-2 and TRBJ2-7; D is possibly TRBD2 (6 bases). The CDR3 runs to 13 residues. Germline V lookup: CDR1 SGHTA, CDR2 FQGNSA. Deletions cut 5 bases from V and 5 bases from J, with 13 bases between. The CDR3 coding sequence is TGTGCCAGCAGCAACCGGGACTGGGACGAGCAGTACTTC. Translation gives CASSNRDWDEQYF.

This clone occurred a few times. The V and J genes are TRBV27 and TRBJ1-5, with 8 bases lining up with TRBD1. The V gene's germline CDR1 is MNHEY and CDR2 SMNVEV (reference sequence). The CDR3 runs 17 residues. V dropped 5 bases and J dropped 3; count of bases not matched to a gene: 12. The CDR3 reads CASSQHSLQGDNQPQHF. CDR3 in DNA: TGTGCCAGCAGTCAACATTCCTTACAGGGGGACAATCAGCCCCAGCATTTT.

In its sample, this clone was seen a few times. The rearrangement links TRBV4-2 to TRBJ2-3; D is uncertain. CDR1 and CDR2 from the germline V gene are LGHNA and YNFKEQ. CDR3 length: 12 residues. Trimming left V 2 bases short and J 9 bases short, with 9 bases between. This CDR3 is CASSQTKATQYF. Here the CDR3 DNA reads TGTGCCAGCAGCCAAACTAAGGCAACGCAGTATTTT.

This clone was picked up a small number of times. J is TRBJ2-1 and V is TRBV5-1, with D unresolved. V lost 0 bases and J lost 4, with 8 bases in between. CDR3 size: 14 residues. Germline CDR1 is SGHRS and CDR2 is YFSETQ. The CDR3 here is CASSLGGGYNEQFF. In DNA, the CDR3 is TGCGCCAGCAGCTTGGGGGGTGGTTACAATGAGCAGTTCTTC.

This CDR3 reads CASSRGPRGNEQFF. The DNA for the CDR3 is TGTGCCAGCTCCCGAGGCCCCAGGGGGAATGAGCAGTTCTTC. This chain joins TRBV28 and TRBJ2-1, with 7 bases that match TRBD1. The ends lost 8 bases at V and 7 bases at J; junction bases unmatched: 11. CDR3 length: 14 amino acids. Germline V gene data show CDR1 as MDHEN and CDR2 as SYDVKM.

This clone has just a few counts. The chain has TRBV7-9 and TRBJ1-2; D not resolved. This CDR3 is built from 14 residues. Germline-derived CDR1 and CDR2 are SEHNR and FQNEAQ (reference sequence). V lost 2 bases to trimming and J lost 4 bases, with 11 bases between them. The DNA of the CDR3 is TGTGCCAGCAGCTTACTGCTACTGAGCTATGGCTACACCTTC. Its translation: CASSLLLLSYGYTF.

This clone has more than one count but fewer than ten. The chain joins TRBV7-9 to TRBJ1-2; possible D gene TRBD1, 5 bases. The CDR3 is made up of 14 amino acids. The germline CDR1 and CDR2 sequences are SEHNR and FQNEAQ (reference sequence). Deletions cut 5 bases from V and 6 bases from J, with 16 bases between. The CDR3 DNA reads as TGTGCCAGCAGCCCGCGCGGGGGGATCGATGGCTACACCTTC. It is translated as CASSPRGGIDGYTF. The full variable domain, rest sourced from reference TRBV7-9 and TRBJ1-2, is DTGVSQNPRHKITKRGQNVTFRCDPISEHNRLYWYRQTLGQGPEFLTYFQNEAQLEKSRLLSDRFSAERPKGSFSTLEIQRTEQGDSAMYLCASSPRGGIDGYTFGSGTRLTVV.

V usage is TRBV6-5 and J usage is TRBJ2-1; D perhaps matches TRBD2 (6 bases). Germline-derived CDR1 and CDR2 are MNHEY and SVGAGI. The CDR3 spans 13 residues. Trimming stripped 5 bases from V and 6 bases from J, with 11 bases between. CDR3 residues: CASSQTAGNEQFF. In nucleotides, the CDR3 is TGTGCCAGCAGTCAGACAGCGGGCAATGAGCAGTTCTTC.

This chain links TRBV25-1 with TRBJ2-1, with D perhaps matching TRBD2 (7 bases). V shed 3 bases and J shed 5 bases, with 20 bases lying between them. The CDR3 length is 17 residues. Germline CDR1 reads MGHDK; CDR2 reads SYGVNS. The DNA of the CDR3 is TGTGCCAGCAGTGATTTCTCAAGGGGGGGCCCAAACAATGAGCAGTTCTTC. As protein: CASSDFSRGGPNNEQFF.

This clone showed up just a few times. This chain joins TRBV6-1 and TRBJ2-1; 7 positions agree with TRBD1. J was trimmed by 6 bases and V by 5 bases; bases with no gene match: 7. Germline CDR1 reads MNHNS; CDR2 reads SASEGT. The CDR3 extends over 14 amino acids. CDR3: CASSQIDRANEQFF. The CDR3, as DNA: TGTGCCAGCAGTCAGATCGACAGGGCCAATGAGCAGTTCTTC.

The V call is TRBV7-9, the J call TRBJ2-7; D might be TRBD1 (6 bases). Germline V gene lookup returns CDR1 SEHNR and CDR2 FQNEAQ (reference sequence). This CDR3 contains 12 residues. With 5 bases removed from V and 7 bases from J, the gap between germline ends came to 12 bases. CDR3 sequence (DNA): TGTGCCAGCAGCCCCGATGACAGGGAGCAGTACTTC. Translation gives CASSPDDREQYF.

This clone was observed once. This chain links TRBV29-1 with TRBJ2-3; 11 bases are a match to TRBD2. The CDR3 length is 13 residues. Trimming removed 7 bases from V and 7 bases from J; junction bases left unmatched: 7. Germline V lookup: CDR1 SQVTM, CDR2 ANQGSEA. The CDR3 region has the DNA TGCAGCGCCTCTAGCGGGGGGCAACATACGCAGTATTTT. Amino acids: CSASSGGQHTQYF.

A few counts support this clone. The chain recombines TRBV5-1 with TRBJ2-1, with a possible D match to TRBD1 (5 bases). The CDR3 totals 11 residues. The germline V gene has CDR1 SGHRS and CDR2 YFSETQ. Trimming removed 4 bases from V and 9 bases from J, with 8 bases in between. Here the CDR3 DNA reads TGCGCCAGCAGCCCAGGGATTGAGCAGTTCTTC. As protein: CASSPGIEQFF.

V is TRBV18 and J is TRBJ2-3; 10 bases agree with TRBD2. CDR3 length equals 17 residues. CDR1 is KGHSH, CDR2 LQKENI, per germline. V lost 1 base and J lost 4; bases outside the gene matches: 8. CDR3 sequence (DNA): TGTGCCAGCTCACCACTCTTCACTAGCGGGGCCTCAGATACGCAGTATTTT. Residues: CASSPLFTSGASDTQYF.

This chain joins TRBV4-3 and TRBJ2-3, with a possible D match to TRBD2 (5 bases). Germline CDR1 reads LGHNA; CDR2 reads YSLEER. The CDR3 loop spans 19 amino acids. V lost 0 bases to trimming and J lost 2 bases, with 21 bases between them. The CDR3: CASSQDGYRGAAHTDTQYF. DNA of the CDR3: TGCGCCAGCAGCCAAGATGGTTATCGGGGAGCAGCCCACACAGATACGCAGTATTTT.